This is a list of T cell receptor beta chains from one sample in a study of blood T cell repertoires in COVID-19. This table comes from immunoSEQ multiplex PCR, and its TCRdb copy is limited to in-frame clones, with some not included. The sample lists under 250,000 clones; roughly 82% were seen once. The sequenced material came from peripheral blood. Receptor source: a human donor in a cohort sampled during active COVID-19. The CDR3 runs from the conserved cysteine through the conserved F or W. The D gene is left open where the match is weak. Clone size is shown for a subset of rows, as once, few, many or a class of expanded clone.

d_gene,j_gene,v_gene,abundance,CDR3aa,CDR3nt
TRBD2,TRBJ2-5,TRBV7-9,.,CASSPRLARTQETQYF,TGTGCCAGCAGCCCCCGACTAGCGCGAACACAAGAGACCCAGTACTTC
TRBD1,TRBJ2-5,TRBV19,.,CASSRGRGQETQYF,TGTGCCAGTAGTAGGGGCAGGGGGCAAGAGACCCAGTACTTC
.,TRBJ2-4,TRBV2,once,CASRAQQLAKNIQYF,TGTGCCAGCAGAGCACAGCAGCTAGCCAAAAACATTCAGTACTTC
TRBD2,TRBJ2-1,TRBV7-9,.,CASTSGGGRDNEQFF,TGTGCCAGCACCTCGGGGGGGGGCCGAGACAATGAGCAGTTCTTC
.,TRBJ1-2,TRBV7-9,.,CASSLVQARGYTF,TGTGCCAGCAGCTTAGTTCAGGCTCGTGGCTACACCTTC
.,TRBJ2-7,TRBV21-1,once,CASSKVASYEQYF,TGTGCCAGCAGCAAGGTGGCTTCCTACGAGCAGTACTTC
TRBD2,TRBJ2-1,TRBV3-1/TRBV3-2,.,CASSQVAGAYNEQFF,TGTGCCAGCAGCCAAGTAGCGGGGGCGTACAATGAGCAGTTCTTC
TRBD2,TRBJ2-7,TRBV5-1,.,CASSPGGAGGYEQYF,TGCGCCAGCAGCCCCGGGGGAGCGGGAGGTTACGAGCAGTACTTC
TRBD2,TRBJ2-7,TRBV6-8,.,CASRGTSGRVYEQYF,TGTGCCAGCAGGGGGACTAGCGGGAGGGTGTACGAGCAGTACTTC
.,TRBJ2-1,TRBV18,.,CASSPGTHIEQFF,TGTGCCAGCTCACCCGGGACACACATTGAGCAGTTCTTC
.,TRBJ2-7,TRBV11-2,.,CARQDGREQYF,TGTGCCAGGCAGGATGGGCGCGAGCAGTACTTC
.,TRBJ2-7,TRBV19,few,CASSMVGAGNSYEQYF,TGTGCCAGTAGTATGGTAGGAGCGGGCAACTCCTACGAGCAGTACTTC
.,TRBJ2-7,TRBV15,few,CATSRDLAGMGEQYF,TGTGCCACCAGCAGAGATTTAGCAGGGATGGGCGAGCAGTACTTC
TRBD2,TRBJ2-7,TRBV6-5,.,CASSQRGDNRYEQYF,TGTGCCAGCAGTCAGCGGGGGGACAATCGCTACGAGCAGTACTTC
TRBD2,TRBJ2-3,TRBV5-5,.,CASSSTIAGLYTQYF,TGTGCCAGCAGCTCGACAATAGCGGGGCTTTATACGCAGTATTTT
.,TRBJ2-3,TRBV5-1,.,CASRAGDLFDTQYF,TGCGCCAGCCGGGCAGGGGACCTGTTTGATACGCAGTATTTT
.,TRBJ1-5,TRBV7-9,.,CASSPEGQSNQPQHF,TGTGCCAGCAGCCCTGAAGGACAAAGCAATCAGCCCCAGCATTTT
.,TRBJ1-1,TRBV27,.,CASSLIPGAAFF,TGTGCCAGCAGTTTGATCCCAGGGGCAGCTTTCTTT
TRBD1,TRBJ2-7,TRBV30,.,CAWSFGQGFHEQYF,TGTGCCTGGAGTTTCGGACAGGGATTCCACGAGCAGTACTTC
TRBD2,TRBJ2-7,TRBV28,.,CATLDSGRRDEQYF,TGTGCCACCCTAGATAGCGGGAGGAGAGACGAGCAGTACTTC
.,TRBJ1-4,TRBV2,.,CASSEDSPIRTKLFF,TGTGCCAGCAGTGAAGACAGCCCCATCCGAACAAAACTGTTTTTT
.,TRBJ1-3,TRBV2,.,CASSGRGNSGNTIYF,TGTGCCAGCAGTGGCCGAGGTAACTCTGGAAACACCATATATTTT
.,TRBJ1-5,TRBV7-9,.,CASSPGGRNQPQHF,TGTGCCAGCAGCCCGGGAGGACGCAATCAGCCCCAGCATTTT
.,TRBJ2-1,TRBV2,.,CAATGVHNEQFF,TGTGCTGCCACAGGCGTCCACAATGAGCAGTTCTTC
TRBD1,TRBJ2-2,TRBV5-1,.,CASSLTGGVNGELFF,TGCGCCAGCAGCTTGACAGGGGGCGTGAACGGGGAGCTGTTTTTT
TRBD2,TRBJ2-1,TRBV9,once,CASSVRAGVGYEQFF,TGTGCCAGCAGCGTACGAGCGGGAGTCGGATATGAGCAGTTCTTC
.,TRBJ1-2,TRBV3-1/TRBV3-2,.,CASSPRGVNYGYTF,TGTGCCAGCAGCCCTCGAGGAGTGAACTATGGCTACACCTTC
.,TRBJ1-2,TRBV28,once,CASSLWGRGIEGYTF,TGTGCCAGCAGTTTATGGGGCAGGGGAATAGAGGGCTACACCTTC
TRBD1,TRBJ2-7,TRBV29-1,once,CSVLSGTGGREQYF,TGCAGCGTCCTAAGTGGGACAGGGGGCCGCGAGCAGTACTTC
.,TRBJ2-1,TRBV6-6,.,CASNPRRGNEQFF,TGTGCCAGCAACCCTCGTCGAGGCAATGAGCAGTTCTTC
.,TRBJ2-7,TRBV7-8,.,CASSADWISDEQYF,TGTGCCAGCAGCGCGGACTGGATTTCCGACGAGCAGTACTTC
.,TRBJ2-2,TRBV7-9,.,CASSLEAGSGELFF,TGTGCCAGCAGCTTAGAGGCCGGGTCCGGGGAGCTGTTTTTT
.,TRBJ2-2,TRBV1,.,CTSSHAWTSGGANTGELFF,TGCACCAGCAGCCACGCCTGGACTAGCGGGGGCGCGAACACCGGGGAGCTGTTTTTT
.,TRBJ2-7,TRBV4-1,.,CASSARSGNSYEQYF,TGCGCCAGCAGCGCAAGATCGGGGAACTCCTACGAGCAGTACTTC
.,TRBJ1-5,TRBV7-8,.,CASSLGRTVLRNQPQHF,TGTGCCAGCAGCTTAGGGAGGACGGTCTTAAGGAATCAGCCCCAGCATTTT
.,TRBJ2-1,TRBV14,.,CASSQSANPSYNEQFF,TGTGCCAGCAGCCAATCTGCGAATCCCTCCTACAATGAGCAGTTCTTC
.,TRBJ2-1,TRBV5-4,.,CASSLSWSRATSYNEQFF,TGTGCCAGCAGCTTGTCGTGGTCCAGGGCCACCTCCTACAATGAGCAGTTCTTC
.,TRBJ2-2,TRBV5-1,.,CASSLTSRVGTGELFF,TGCGCCAGCAGCTTGACTTCCAGGGTTGGCACCGGGGAGCTGTTTTTT
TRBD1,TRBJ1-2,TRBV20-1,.,CSASQAGRGMVGYTF,TGCAGTGCTAGTCAGGCTGGCAGGGGGATGGTTGGCTACACCTTC
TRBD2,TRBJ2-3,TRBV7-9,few,CASSDTGARGGDTQYF,TGTGCCAGCAGTGACACGGGAGCACGGGGGGGAGATACGCAGTATTTT
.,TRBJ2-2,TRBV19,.,CASSMKGRGTGELFF,TGTGCCAGTAGTATGAAAGGAAGAGGTACCGGGGAGCTGTTTTTT
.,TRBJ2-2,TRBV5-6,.,CASSLTGLYTGELFF,TGTGCCAGCAGCTTGACAGGTCTTTACACCGGGGAGCTGTTTTTT
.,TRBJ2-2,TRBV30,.,CAWSAVFTGELFF,TGTGCCTGGAGTGCCGTCTTCACCGGGGAGCTGTTTTTT